This TCR gamma chain was profiled in a study of γδ T cells in repeated Plasmodium falciparum infection (dated by TCRdb to the early 2020s). For the wider study: The natural-infection arm enrolled Malian children exposed to intense seasonal malaria transmission, compared against age and gender matched Australian children. Four controlled human malaria infections were administered to several malaria-naive U.S. adults over 644 days by bites from P. falciparum NF54-infected Anopheles stephensi mosquitoes. Samples from controlled-infection subjects were taken at baseline, right before selected infections, and 21 days after each infection. The gammadelta TCR repertoires from Mali were analysed in two ways: cross-sectionally during periods with no transmission, and longitudinally across episodes of acute febrile malaria. The study looked at how repeated Plasmodium falciparum infection shapes the human gammadelta T cell repertoire, using both natural infection in Mali and controlled human malaria infection.

Findings and caveats that apply to the study as a whole: Repeated controlled infections appeared to drive waves of new clonotype selection in Vdelta2-negative, largely Vdelta1+, gammadelta TCR repertoires. Across time and infection, the Vgamma9/Vdelta2+ TCR repertoires showed a highly stable polyclonal makeup, with many TCRgamma sequences overlapping between individuals. Vdelta2-negative gammadelta TCR repertoires from Malian children appeared more clonally expanded, less diverse and less shared than those of Australian children. The controlled-infection cohort was small, limiting analysis of inter-individual variability in gammadelta T cell responses. Generalizability was limited because the Malian cohort was drawn from a small rural village of predominantly one ethnic group.

This clone has a count of ten or more. It has no known antigen specificity. A read error likely explains this, since a far larger clone differs by one base. In the same sample, other DNA sequences code for this CDR3. For bulk TCR repertoire analysis, Vgamma9/Vdelta2+ and Vdelta2-negative gammadelta T cell populations were isolated by flow sorting from peripheral blood mononuclear cells. The cysteine opens and the phenylalanine closes a CDR3 of 14 amino acids. Only the CDR3 region is kept as DNA, spanning 42 bases read in frame from base 1. Taken from the germline V gene (reference sequence), the CDR1 and CDR2 loops are GITISATS and ISYDGTV. Trimming accounts for 4 bases at V and 3 bases at J, while the number of junction bases matched to no gene is 9. The receptor library was made with multiplex PCR. The reads were generated on an Illumina MiSeq. From each sorted gammadelta T cell sample, both TCR gamma (TRG) and TCR delta (TRD) chains were sequenced. The authors' analysis ran thus. Clonotype tree plots, accumulated frequency of the top 20 clonotypes, diversity index (DI) and D75 metrics were included in the repertoire analyses. With CATT, TCRdb called clones again from the public reads; duplicate DNA rows were later joined. Here the V and J calls rest on TCRdb's processing, not on the authors' analysis. In this sample the table shows approximately 32,000 gamma-chain clones, more than 1.4% of which occur a single time. The ten largest clones add up to approximately 19% of the sample.

Material for sequencing was gamma-delta T cells from blood. The clonotype originates from a pool of human donors (malaria-infected and uninfected, not separated). The rearrangement joined TRGV9 to TRGJ1 or TRGJ2. The J gene, left out of TCRdb, was set here by checking the DNA against germline. The bases read TGTGCCTTGTGGGAACCGAAGACTTATTATAAGAAACTCTTT. It codes for CALWEPKTYYKKLF.